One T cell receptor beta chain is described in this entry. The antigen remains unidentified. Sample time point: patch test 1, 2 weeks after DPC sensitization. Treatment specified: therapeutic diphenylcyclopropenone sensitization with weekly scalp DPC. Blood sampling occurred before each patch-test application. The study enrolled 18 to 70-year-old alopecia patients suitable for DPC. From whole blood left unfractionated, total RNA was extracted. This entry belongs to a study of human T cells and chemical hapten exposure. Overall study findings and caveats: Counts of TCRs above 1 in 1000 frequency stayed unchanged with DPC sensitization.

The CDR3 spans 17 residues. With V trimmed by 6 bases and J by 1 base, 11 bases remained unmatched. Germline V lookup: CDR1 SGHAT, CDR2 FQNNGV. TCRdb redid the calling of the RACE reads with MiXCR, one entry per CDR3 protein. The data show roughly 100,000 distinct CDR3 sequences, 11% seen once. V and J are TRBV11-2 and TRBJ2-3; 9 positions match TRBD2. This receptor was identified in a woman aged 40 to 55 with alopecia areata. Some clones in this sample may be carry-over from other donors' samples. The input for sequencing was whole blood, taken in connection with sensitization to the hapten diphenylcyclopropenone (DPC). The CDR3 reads CASRVRALAGRTDTQYF. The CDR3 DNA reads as TGTGCCAGCAGAGTAAGGGCACTAGCGGGCCGCACAGATACGCAGTATTTT.